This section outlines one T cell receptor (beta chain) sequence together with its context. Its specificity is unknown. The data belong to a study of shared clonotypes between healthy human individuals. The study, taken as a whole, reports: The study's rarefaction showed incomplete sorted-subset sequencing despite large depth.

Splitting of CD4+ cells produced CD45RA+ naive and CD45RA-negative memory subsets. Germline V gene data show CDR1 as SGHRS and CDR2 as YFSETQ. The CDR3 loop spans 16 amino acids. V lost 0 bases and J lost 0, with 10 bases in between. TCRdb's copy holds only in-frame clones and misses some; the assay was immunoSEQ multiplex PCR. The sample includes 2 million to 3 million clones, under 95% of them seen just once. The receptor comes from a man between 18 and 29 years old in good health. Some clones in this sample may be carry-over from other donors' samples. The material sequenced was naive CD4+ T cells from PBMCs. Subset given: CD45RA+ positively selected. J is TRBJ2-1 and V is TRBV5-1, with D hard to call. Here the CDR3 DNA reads TGCGCCAGCAGCTTGGGTAGTCTCCCCTCCTACAATGAGCAGTTCTTC. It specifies CASSLGSLPSYNEQFF.